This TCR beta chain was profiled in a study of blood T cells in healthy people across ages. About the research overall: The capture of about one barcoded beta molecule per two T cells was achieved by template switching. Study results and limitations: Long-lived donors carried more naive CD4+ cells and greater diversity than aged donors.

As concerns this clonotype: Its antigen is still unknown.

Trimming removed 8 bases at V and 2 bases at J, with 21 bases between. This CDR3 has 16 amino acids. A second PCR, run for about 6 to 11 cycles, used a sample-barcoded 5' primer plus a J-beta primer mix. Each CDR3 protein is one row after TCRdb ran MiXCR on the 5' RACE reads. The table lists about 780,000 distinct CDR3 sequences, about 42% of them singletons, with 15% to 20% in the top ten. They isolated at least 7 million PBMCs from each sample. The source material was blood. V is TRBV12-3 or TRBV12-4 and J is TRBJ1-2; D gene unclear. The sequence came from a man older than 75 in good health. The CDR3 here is CASGSPLRGGNYGYTF. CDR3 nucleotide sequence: TGTGCCAGCGGCTCCCCCCTACGGGGAGGGAACTATGGCTACACCTTC.